These T cell receptor beta chains were read from a single sample in a study of cytomegalovirus exposure and HLA in healthy donors. Using immunoSEQ multiplex PCR, the repertoire was profiled, and TCRdb retains in-frame clones only, with some absent. The sample contains over 130,000 clones, 70% to 75% of which appear only once. The specimen sequenced was PBMCs. The receptors derive from a woman younger than 45 in good health and CMV-seronegative. The CDR3 runs from the conserved cysteine through the conserved F or W. The D gene is left open where the match is weak. A row's size may be missing; if present it is once, few, many or a size class.

V gene: TRBV7-9
D gene: TRBD1
clone size: -
CDR3 length: 15
J gene: TRBJ2-3
CDR3 DNA: TGTGCCAGCAGCACAGGACAGGGGAGCACAGATACGCAGTATTTT
CDR3 protein: CASSTGQGSTDTQYF

V gene: TRBV5-1
D gene: -
clone size: -
CDR3 length: 16
J gene: TRBJ2-2
CDR3 DNA: TGCGCCAGCAGCTTGTTTTCTTCGGGAGAAGGCGGGGAGCTGTTTTTT
CDR3 protein: CASSLFSSGEGGELFF

V gene: TRBV2
D gene: TRBD1
clone size: -
CDR3 length: 13
J gene: TRBJ2-3
CDR3 DNA: TGTGCCAGCAGCTCGACAGGGACAGATACGCAGTATTTT
CDR3 protein: CASSSTGTDTQYF

V gene: TRBV6-6
D gene: TRBD1
clone size: -
CDR3 length: 16
J gene: TRBJ1-5
CDR3 DNA: TGTGCCAGCAGTTACCCCCGACAGGGGCAGGGTCAGCCCCAACATTTT
CDR3 protein: CASSYPRQGQGQPQHF

V gene: TRBV11-3
D gene: -
clone size: -
CDR3 length: 14
J gene: TRBJ2-1
CDR3 DNA: TGTGCCAGCAGCCACGGACTCTCCTACAATGAGCAGTTCTTC
CDR3 protein: CASSHGLSYNEQFF

V gene: TRBV7-3
D gene: -
clone size: -
CDR3 length: 16
J gene: TRBJ2-1
CDR3 DNA: TGTGCCAGCAGCTTAAGGGGCGGGGCGGTGTACAATGAGCAGTTCTTC
CDR3 protein: CASSLRGGAVYNEQFF

V gene: TRBV5-1
D gene: TRBD1
clone size: -
CDR3 length: 18
J gene: TRBJ2-2
CDR3 DNA: TGCGCCAGCAGCTTGGATTCGTCAGGGGGCGCGAGCACCGGGGAGCTGTTTTTT
CDR3 protein: CASSLDSSGGASTGELFF

V gene: TRBV28
D gene: -
clone size: -
CDR3 length: 10
J gene: TRBJ2-3
CDR3 DNA: TGTGCCAGCGGCCGAGATACGCAGTATTTT
CDR3 protein: CASGRDTQYF

V gene: TRBV6-5
D gene: TRBD1
clone size: -
CDR3 length: 15
J gene: TRBJ1-1
CDR3 DNA: TGTGCCAGCAGTTACTTGGACAGGGGAAACACTGAAGCTTTCTTT
CDR3 protein: CASSYLDRGNTEAFF

V gene: TRBV29-1
D gene: -
clone size: -
CDR3 length: 14
J gene: TRBJ2-1
CDR3 DNA: TGCAGCGCCGGGGGGCAGGGCCCCTACAATGAGCAGTTCTTC
CDR3 protein: CSAGGQGPYNEQFF

V gene: TRBV19
D gene: TRBD1
clone size: -
CDR3 length: 15
J gene: TRBJ1-5
CDR3 DNA: TGTGCCAGTAGTAAGCGACAGGGAGAGTATCAGCCCCAGCATTTT
CDR3 protein: CASSKRQGEYQPQHF

V gene: TRBV7-2
D gene: -
clone size: -
CDR3 length: 15
J gene: TRBJ2-3
CDR3 DNA: TGTGCCAGCAGCTTTCTACCTCGTAGCACAGATACGCAGTATTTT
CDR3 protein: CASSFLPRSTDTQYF

V gene: TRBV5-4
D gene: -
clone size: -
CDR3 length: 15
J gene: TRBJ1-3
CDR3 DNA: TGTGCCAGCAGCGCGGACTTGATCTCTGGAAACACCATATATTTT
CDR3 protein: CASSADLISGNTIYF

V gene: TRBV7-8
D gene: -
clone size: -
CDR3 length: 13
J gene: TRBJ1-2
CDR3 DNA: TGTGCCAGCAGCTTAGCCAGAAACTATGGCTACACCTTC
CDR3 protein: CASSLARNYGYTF

V gene: TRBV5-4
D gene: -
clone size: -
CDR3 length: 14
J gene: TRBJ2-7
CDR3 DNA: TGTGCCAGCAGCGCCGATTCAGGGGCGTACGAGCAGTACTTC
CDR3 protein: CASSADSGAYEQYF

V gene: TRBV7-2
D gene: -
clone size: -
CDR3 length: 13
J gene: TRBJ1-2
CDR3 DNA: TGTGCCAGCAGCTTAGGGACTCAACATGGCTACACCTTC
CDR3 protein: CASSLGTQHGYTF

V gene: TRBV18
D gene: TRBD2
clone size: -
CDR3 length: 16
J gene: TRBJ2-1
CDR3 DNA: TGTGCCAGCTCACGCGGGACTAGCGGGAGATTGAATGAGCAGTTCTTC
CDR3 protein: CASSRGTSGRLNEQFF

V gene: TRBV7-6
D gene: -
clone size: -
CDR3 length: 14
J gene: TRBJ2-5
CDR3 DNA: TGTGCCAGCAGCCCCGCCCGAGGCGGGGAGACCCAGTACTTC
CDR3 protein: CASSPARGGETQYF

V gene: TRBV19
D gene: TRBD1
clone size: -
CDR3 length: 15
J gene: TRBJ1-5
CDR3 DNA: TGTGCCAGTAGTATAGATGGACAGGGCAATCAGCCCCAGCATTTT
CDR3 protein: CASSIDGQGNQPQHF

V gene: TRBV28
D gene: -
clone size: -
CDR3 length: 15
J gene: TRBJ1-5
CDR3 DNA: TGTGCCAGCAGTTTAGTATCAGGGGCATGGCAGCCCCAGCATTTT
CDR3 protein: CASSLVSGAWQPQHF

V gene: TRBV5-6
D gene: -
clone size: -
CDR3 length: 14
J gene: TRBJ2-4
CDR3 DNA: TGTGCCAGCAGCTTGGTCGCAGGGGCGAACATTCAGTACTTC
CDR3 protein: CASSLVAGANIQYF

V gene: TRBV5-1
D gene: TRBD2
clone size: -
CDR3 length: 12
J gene: TRBJ2-5
CDR3 DNA: TGCGCCAGTACTACTAGCGGCGAGACCCAGTACTTC
CDR3 protein: CASTTSGETQYF

V gene: TRBV4-2
D gene: TRBD1
clone size: -
CDR3 length: 17
J gene: TRBJ2-1
CDR3 DNA: TGTGCCAGCAGCCAACGCCCTTGGGACAGCTCCTACAATGAGCAGTTCTTC
CDR3 protein: CASSQRPWDSSYNEQFF

V gene: TRBV4-1
D gene: TRBD1
clone size: -
CDR3 length: 17
J gene: TRBJ2-1
CDR3 DNA: TGCGCCAGCAGCCAAGGTATCGGGACAGGGGGCATGTATGAGCAGTTCTTC
CDR3 protein: CASSQGIGTGGMYEQFF

V gene: TRBV19
D gene: -
clone size: -
CDR3 length: 14
J gene: TRBJ1-6
CDR3 DNA: TGTGCCAGTAGTATAGCGCGGGAAGTTTCACCCCTCCACTTT
CDR3 protein: CASSIAREVSPLHF

V gene: TRBV10-1
D gene: -
clone size: -
CDR3 length: 14
J gene: TRBJ1-1
CDR3 DNA: TGCGCCGGGGCCCGGACAGTCTTGAACACTGAAGCTTTCTTT
CDR3 protein: CAGARTVLNTEAFF

V gene: TRBV11-2
D gene: -
clone size: -
CDR3 length: 14
J gene: TRBJ1-2
CDR3 DNA: TGTGCCAGCAGCCGCTTGGCCCCCAGCTATGGCTACACCTTC
CDR3 protein: CASSRLAPSYGYTF

V gene: TRBV7-9
D gene: TRBD1
clone size: -
CDR3 length: 16
J gene: TRBJ1-4
CDR3 DNA: TGTGCCAGCAGCCGACAGGGGGCAGGAACTAATGAAAAACTGTTTTTT
CDR3 protein: CASSRQGAGTNEKLFF

V gene: TRBV7-9
D gene: -
clone size: few
CDR3 length: 11
J gene: TRBJ2-5
CDR3 DNA: TGTGCCAGCAGCCGGGGGGAGACCCAGTACTTC
CDR3 protein: CASSRGETQYF

V gene: TRBV28
D gene: -
clone size: -
CDR3 length: 15
J gene: TRBJ1-1
CDR3 DNA: TGTGCCAGCAGTTTTCTTACACCGGGGAACACTGAAGCTTTCTTT
CDR3 protein: CASSFLTPGNTEAFF

V gene: TRBV2
D gene: -
clone size: -
CDR3 length: 15
J gene: TRBJ2-7
CDR3 DNA: TGTGCCAGCAGGGAAGGGCCTAGTCTCTCCTACGAGCAGTACTTC
CDR3 protein: CASREGPSLSYEQYF

V gene: TRBV19
D gene: -
clone size: -
CDR3 length: 15
J gene: TRBJ2-2
CDR3 DNA: TGTGCCAGTAGCGTTATCCAGGTCAACACCGGGGAGCTGTTTTTT
CDR3 protein: CASSVIQVNTGELFF

V gene: TRBV6-6
D gene: -
clone size: -
CDR3 length: 14
J gene: TRBJ1-2
CDR3 DNA: TGTGCCAGCAGCGGGGGACGGGTGAGAAGTGGCTACACCTTC
CDR3 protein: CASSGGRVRSGYTF

V gene: TRBV5-1
D gene: TRBD2
clone size: few
CDR3 length: 20
J gene: TRBJ2-2
CDR3 DNA: TGCGCCAGCAGCTTGAGACGGACTAGCGGGGGCCAAACGAACACCGGGGAGCTGTTTTTT
CDR3 protein: CASSLRRTSGGQTNTGELFF

V gene: TRBV5-1
D gene: TRBD1
clone size: -
CDR3 length: 17
J gene: TRBJ1-1
CDR3 DNA: TGCGCCAGCAGCCGGCGGTCCGGGACAGGGGGTAAAACTGAAGCTTTCTTT
CDR3 protein: CASSRRSGTGGKTEAFF

V gene: TRBV7-9
D gene: -
clone size: few
CDR3 length: 12
J gene: TRBJ1-1
CDR3 DNA: TGTGCCAGCAACGTCGGGGGGACTGAAGCTTTCTTT
CDR3 protein: CASNVGGTEAFF

V gene: TRBV5-1
D gene: TRBD1
clone size: -
CDR3 length: 13
J gene: TRBJ2-4
CDR3 DNA: TGCGCCAGCAGCAGAGGACAGGGGGACCATTGGTACTTC
CDR3 protein: CASSRGQGDHWYF

V gene: TRBV27
D gene: TRBD1
clone size: -
CDR3 length: 15
J gene: TRBJ1-6
CDR3 DNA: TGTGCCAGCAGTCCGGGGACAGCAAGAATCTGGCCCCTCCACTTT
CDR3 protein: CASSPGTARIWPLHF

V gene: TRBV5-4
D gene: -
clone size: -
CDR3 length: 15
J gene: TRBJ2-4
CDR3 DNA: TGTGCCAGCAGCTTGGAGGGGTCGGCCAAAAACATTCAGTACTTC
CDR3 protein: CASSLEGSAKNIQYF

V gene: TRBV30
D gene: -
clone size: few
CDR3 length: 13
J gene: TRBJ1-5
CDR3 DNA: TGTGCCTGGAGTAGTAGGGGTGATCAGCCCCAGCATTTT
CDR3 protein: CAWSSRGDQPQHF

V gene: TRBV15
D gene: -
clone size: once
CDR3 length: 17
J gene: TRBJ1-3
CDR3 DNA: TGTGCCACCAGCAGAGATCCTAGGGGAAACTCTGGAAACACCATATATTTT
CDR3 protein: CATSRDPRGNSGNTIYF

V gene: TRBV2
D gene: TRBD1
clone size: -
CDR3 length: 14
J gene: TRBJ1-2
CDR3 DNA: TGTGCCAGCAGCCCTGACAGGGGATCTGGTGGCTACACCTTC
CDR3 protein: CASSPDRGSGGYTF

V gene: TRBV9
D gene: TRBD1
clone size: -
CDR3 length: 14
J gene: TRBJ1-6
CDR3 DNA: TGTGCCAGCGGCGACAGGGTCTGGGATTCACCCCTCCACTTT
CDR3 protein: CASGDRVWDSPLHF